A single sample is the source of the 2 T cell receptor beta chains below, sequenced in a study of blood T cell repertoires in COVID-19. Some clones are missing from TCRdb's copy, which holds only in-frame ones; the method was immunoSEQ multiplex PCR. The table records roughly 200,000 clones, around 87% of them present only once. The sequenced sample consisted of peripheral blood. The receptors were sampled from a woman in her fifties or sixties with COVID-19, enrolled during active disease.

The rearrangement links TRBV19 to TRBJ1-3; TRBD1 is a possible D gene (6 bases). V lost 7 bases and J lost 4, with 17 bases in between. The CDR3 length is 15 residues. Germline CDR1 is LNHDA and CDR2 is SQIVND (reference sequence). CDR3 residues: CASTPPGTYGNTIYF. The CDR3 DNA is TGTGCCAGTACCCCCCCCGGGACATACGGAAACACCATATATTTT.

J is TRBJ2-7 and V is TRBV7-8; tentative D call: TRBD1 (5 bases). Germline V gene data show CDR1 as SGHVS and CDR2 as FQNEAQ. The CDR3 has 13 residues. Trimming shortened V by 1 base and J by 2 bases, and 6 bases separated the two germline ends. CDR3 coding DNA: TGTGCCAGCAGCTTAGACAGGACCTACGAGCAGTACGTC. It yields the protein CASSLDRTYEQYV.